A single TCR beta chain is shown here with its context. This specimen comes from a study of blood T cell repertoires in COVID-19. On the study more broadly: Specimens from acute and convalescent COVID-19 originated in the United States, Italy and Spain. T cells, B-cell-depleted T cells, or PBMCs provided the cDNA or gDNA that served as material.

Authors' methods: Scientists estimated how many nucleated cells there were by amplifying reference gene primers. Produced via immunoSEQ multiplex PCR; TCRdb's table is partial and in-frame only. Clonal size and the V and J genes are those of that table, whereas D and trimming came from the DNA. The sample records 250,000 to 350,000 clones, approximately 86% being singletons. There are 12 residues in the CDR3. The V end was cut by 5 bases, the J end by 10 bases, with 14 bases between. The rearrangement joins TRBV12-3 or TRBV12-4 to TRBJ1-1, with a tentative D call TRBD1 (6 bases). This sequence originates from a woman between 45 and 60 years old who had recovered from COVID-19. Sequencing was done on a sample of peripheral blood. The CDR3 coding sequence is TGTGCCAGCAGTGGACAGTCGTCTCGAGCTTTCTTT. The encoded protein is CASSGQSSRAFF.